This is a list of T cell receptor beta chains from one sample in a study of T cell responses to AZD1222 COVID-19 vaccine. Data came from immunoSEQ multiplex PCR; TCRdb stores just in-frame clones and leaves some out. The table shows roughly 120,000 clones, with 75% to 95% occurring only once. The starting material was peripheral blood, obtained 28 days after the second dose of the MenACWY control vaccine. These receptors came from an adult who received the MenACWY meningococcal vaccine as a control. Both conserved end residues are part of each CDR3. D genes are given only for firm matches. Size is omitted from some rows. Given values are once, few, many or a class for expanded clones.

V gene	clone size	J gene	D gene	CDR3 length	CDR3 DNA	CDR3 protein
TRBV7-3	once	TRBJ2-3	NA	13	TGTGCCAGCAGACCAGCAGGGACAGATACGCAGTATTTT	CASRPAGTDTQYF
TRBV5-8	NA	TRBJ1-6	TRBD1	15	TGTGCCAGCAGCTTGAAACGGACAGGGTTTTCACCCCTCCACTTT	CASSLKRTGFSPLHF
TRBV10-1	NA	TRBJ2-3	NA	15	TGCGCCAGCAGTGAGGCCGGGGGGCGTACAGATACGCAGTATTTT	CASSEAGGRTDTQYF
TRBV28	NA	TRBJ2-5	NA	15	TGTGCCAGCAGTTTCGAGGGATTGGGTCCAGAGACCCAGTACTTC	CASSFEGLGPETQYF
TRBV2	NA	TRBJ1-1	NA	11	TGTGCCAGCAGAGAGACCACTGAAGCTTTCTTT	CASRETTEAFF
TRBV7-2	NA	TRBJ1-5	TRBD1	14	TGTGCCAGCAGCAAGGACAGGGGTAATCAGCCCCAGCATTTT	CASSKDRGNQPQHF
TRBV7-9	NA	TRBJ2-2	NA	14	TGTGCCAGCAGCTTAGCGGGGGGCACCGGGGAGCTGTTTTTT	CASSLAGGTGELFF
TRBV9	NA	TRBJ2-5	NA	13	TGTGCCAGCAGCGTAGCAAACGAAGAGACCCAGTACTTC	CASSVANEETQYF
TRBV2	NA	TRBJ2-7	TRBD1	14	TGTGCCAGCAGTACGGGACAGGCCTCCTACGAGCAGTACTTC	CASSTGQASYEQYF
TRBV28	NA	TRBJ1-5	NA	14	TGTGCCAGCAGTTCAAGAGCCTACAATCAGCCCCAGCATTTT	CASSSRAYNQPQHF
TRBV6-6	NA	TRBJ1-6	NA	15	TGTGCCAGCAGTTACGCCCCCCTACAGGGATCACCCCTCCACTTT	CASSYAPLQGSPLHF
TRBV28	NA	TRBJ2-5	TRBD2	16	TGTGCCAGCAGTCCATCCAGCGGGAGGGCGAGGGAGACCCAGTACTTC	CASSPSSGRARETQYF
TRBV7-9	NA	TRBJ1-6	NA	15	TGTGCCAGCAGCTTGGGAGGGGCTATTGATTCACCCCTCCACTTT	CASSLGGAIDSPLHF
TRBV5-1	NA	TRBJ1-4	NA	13	TGCGCCAGCAGCTTGGGGATCAACGAAAAACTGTTTTTT	CASSLGINEKLFF
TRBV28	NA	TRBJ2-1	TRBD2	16	TGTGCCAGCAGTTTCGACGGACTAGCGGGGGGGTATGAGCAGTTCTTC	CASSFDGLAGGYEQFF
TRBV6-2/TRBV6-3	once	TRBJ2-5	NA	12	TGTGCCAGCAGTTACTCCTGGGAGACCCAGTACTTC	CASSYSWETQYF
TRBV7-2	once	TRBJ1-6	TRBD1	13	TGTGCCAGCAGCCCGACAGGGAATTCACCCCTCCACTTT	CASSPTGNSPLHF
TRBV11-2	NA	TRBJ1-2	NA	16	TGTGCCAGCAGCTTAGTCCGGGGCCAAGGGGAGGATGGCTACACCTTC	CASSLVRGQGEDGYTF
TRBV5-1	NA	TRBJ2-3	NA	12	TGCGCCAGCAGCTTAGAAGGAGATACGCAGTATTTT	CASSLEGDTQYF
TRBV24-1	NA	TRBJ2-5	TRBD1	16	TGTGCCACCAGTGACAATAGAAACAGGGGTCAAGAGACCCAGTACTTC	CATSDNRNRGQETQYF
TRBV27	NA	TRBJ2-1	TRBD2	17	TGTGCCAGCAGTTTAGAATACAGCGGGAGGGTTAAGGGTGAGCAGTTCTTC	CASSLEYSGRVKGEQFF
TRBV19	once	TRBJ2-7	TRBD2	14	TGTGCCAGTAGTATTCCGGGACTAGCTAGCGAGCAGTACTTC	CASSIPGLASEQYF
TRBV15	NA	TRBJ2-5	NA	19	TGTGCCACCAGCCCTGAGATTGGGCCCGGGGCTAATAAGTGGGAGACCCAGTACTTC	CATSPEIGPGANKWETQYF
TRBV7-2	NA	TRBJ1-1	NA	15	TGTGCCAGCAGCTTAGACAGGACTTTGAACACTGAAGCTTTCTTT	CASSLDRTLNTEAFF
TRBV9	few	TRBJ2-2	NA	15	TGTGCCAGCAGCGCCCAAACCACTTACACCGGGGAGCTGTTTTTT	CASSAQTTYTGELFF
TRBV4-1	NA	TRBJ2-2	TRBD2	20	TGCGCCAGCAGCCAAGATAGGGGACTAGCGGGAGCCTCGAACACCGGGGAGCTGTTTTTT	CASSQDRGLAGASNTGELFF
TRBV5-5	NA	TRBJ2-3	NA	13	TGTGCCAGCAGCTTGACACACACAGATACGCAGTATTTT	CASSLTHTDTQYF
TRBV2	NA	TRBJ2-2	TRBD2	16	TGTGCCAGCCGCATGCTAGCGGGGGGGCCTGGCGGGGAGCTGTTTTTT	CASRMLAGGPGGELFF
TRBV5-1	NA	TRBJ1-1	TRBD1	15	TGCGCCAGCAGCTCTAGACGGACAGGGGAAACTGAAGCTTTCTTT	CASSSRRTGETEAFF
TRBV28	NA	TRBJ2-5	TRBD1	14	TGTGCCAGCAGTCTGTACAGGGGTCAAGAGACCCAGTACTTC	CASSLYRGQETQYF
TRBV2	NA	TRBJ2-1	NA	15	TGTGCCAGCAGCAAGATTCTGACTGGCGTGGATGAGCAGTTCTTC	CASSKILTGVDEQFF
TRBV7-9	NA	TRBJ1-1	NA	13	TGTGCCAGCAGCTCGGGACGTTGGCCTGAAGCTTTCTTT	CASSSGRWPEAFF
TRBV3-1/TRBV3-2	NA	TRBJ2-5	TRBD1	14	TGTGCCAGCAGCCAAGGACAGGGTGTAGAGACCCAGTACTTC	CASSQGQGVETQYF
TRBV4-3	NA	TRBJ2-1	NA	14	TGCGCCAGCAGCCAAGGGCCGGGGGGCTATGAGCAGTTCTTC	CASSQGPGGYEQFF
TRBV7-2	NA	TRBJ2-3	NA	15	TGTGCCAGCAGCTTAGATGGACTTGTCACAGATACGCAGTATTTT	CASSLDGLVTDTQYF
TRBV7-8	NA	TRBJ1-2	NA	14	TGTGCCAGCAGCCCAAGGACACTGCGCTATGGCTACACCTTC	CASSPRTLRYGYTF
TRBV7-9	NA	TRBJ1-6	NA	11	TGTGCCAGCAGCTCAGATTCACCCCTCCACTTT	CASSSDSPLHF
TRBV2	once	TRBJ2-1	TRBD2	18	TGTGCCAGCAGGGACAGCACCTTAGCGGGGGGGCTCGGCAATGAGCAGTTCTTC	CASRDSTLAGGLGNEQFF
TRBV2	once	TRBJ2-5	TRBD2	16	TGTGCCAGCAGGGGACTAGCGGGGGCAATCCAAGAGACCCAGTACTTC	CASRGLAGAIQETQYF